The 5 T cell receptor beta chains below all came from one sample that was sequenced in a study of cytomegalovirus exposure and HLA in healthy donors. PCR involved 60 Vbeta and 13 Jbeta primers. Measured with immunoSEQ multiplex PCR; TCRdb has only the in-frame clones, and not every one. Of fewer than 95,000 clones in the sample, more than 70% were seen once. Specimen: PBMCs. The receptor set was obtained from a man in his forties in good health and CMV-seronegative.

The rearrangement links TRBV4-1 to TRBJ1-6; D remains ambiguous. V was cut by 1 base and J by 8 bases, with 12 bases left in between. In germline, CDR1 is MGHRA, CDR2 YSYEKL. The CDR3 sequence is 15 residues long. CDR3 residues: CASSQGVTVDSPLHF. CDR3 bases: TGCGCCAGCAGCCAAGGAGTAACAGTAGATTCACCCCTCCACTTT.

The genes are TRBV5-4 and TRBJ1-4, with TRBD1 matching over 7 bases. V trimming: 4 bases; J trimming: 0 bases; junction bases outside the gene matches: 9. Germline CDR1 is SGHNT and CDR2 is YYREEE (reference sequence). The CDR3 totals 17 residues. The CDR3 coding sequence is TGTGCCAGCAGCCCGGGACAGATGTATGCAACTAATGAAAAACTGTTTTTT. It yields the protein CASSPGQMYATNEKLFF.

This clone has more than one count but fewer than ten. The chain recombines TRBV10-3 with TRBJ1-1; TRBD1 is a possible D gene (5 bases). Germline V gives CDR1 ENHRY, CDR2 SYGVKD. The CDR3 consists of 12 residues. V gave up 0 bases and J gave up 7 bases, with 6 bases separating them. CDR3: CAISESGGEAFF. Here the CDR3 DNA reads TGTGCCATCAGTGAGTCGGGGGGTGAAGCTTTCTTT.

V usage is TRBV27 and J usage is TRBJ1-5; 7 bases are shared with TRBD1. V was pared by 5 bases and J by 8 bases, with 18 bases of the junction left unmatched. The CDR3 covers 17 residues. Germline CDR1 reads MNHEY; CDR2 reads SMNVEV (reference sequence). CDR3 protein: CASSINPGTAASKPQHF. The CDR3 bases are TGTGCCAGCAGTATAAACCCCGGGACAGCCGCCTCTAAGCCCCAGCATTTT.

The chain couples TRBV7-7 to TRBJ2-7, with D uncertain. The V and J ends lost 1 base and 2 bases respectively, with 15 bases between them. CDR3 length equals 16 residues. Germline CDR1 is SSHAT and CDR2 is FNYEAQ (reference sequence). CDR3: CASSLVAGNPPYEQYF. As DNA, the CDR3 is TGTGCCAGCAGCTTAGTGGCAGGCAACCCCCCCTACGAGCAGTACTTC.